A single sample is the source of the 25 T cell receptor beta chains below, sequenced in a study of T cell repertoires in aging, cancer and after chemotherapy. Multiplex touch-down PCR with TRB-A/B primers amplified rearranged V-D-J TRB sequences. MiXCR, run by TCRdb on the multiplex PCR reads, gives a single entry per CDR3 protein. This table has around 2,700 distinct CDR3 sequences, about 24% appearing once. The template was genomic DNA from peripheral blood, not RNA. The sequenced material came from blood. These receptor sequences come from a human donor with a solid tumor.

This clonotype is medium-sized. The chain is built from TRBV5-4 and TRBJ2-1; D perhaps matches TRBD2 (7 bases). Germline V gives CDR1 SGHNT, CDR2 YYREEE (reference sequence). V was cut by 4 bases and J by 2 bases, with 16 bases left in between. The CDR3 loop spans 16 amino acids. CDR3 sequence: CASSPSSGQTYNEQFF. CDR3 nucleotide sequence: TGTGCCAGCAGCCCCTCTAGCGGACAGACCTACAATGAGCAGTTCTTC.

By sample fraction, this clonotype is medium-sized. The chain combines TRBV27 with TRBJ1-5, with D possibly being TRBD1 (5 bases). Germline loops: CDR1 MNHEY, CDR2 SMNVEV (reference sequence). Trimming took off 0 bases at V and 7 bases at J, with 10 bases between the two ends. This CDR3 comprises 14 residues. The CDR3 nucleotides are TGTGCCAGCAGTTTATCGCAGGGCGGCCAGCCCCAGCATTTT. It specifies CASSLSQGGQPQHF.

This clonotype is labeled as medium-sized (0.01 to 0.1%). The chain employs TRBV12-3 or TRBV12-4 and TRBJ1-3; tentatively, D is TRBD1 (5 bases). Trimming removed 5 bases at V and 7 bases at J, with 15 bases between. This CDR3 spans 14 amino acids. CDR3 loop: CASSPQVLSNTIYF. CDR3 sequence (DNA): TGTGCCAGCAGTCCACAGGTACTGAGTAACACCATATATTTT.

This clonotype has just a few counts. This chain uses TRBV5-1 with TRBJ1-6, with D perhaps TRBD1 (5 bases). CDR1 and CDR2 (germline): SGHRS, YFSETQ. The V and J ends lost 1 base and 5 bases respectively, with 10 bases between them. This CDR3 comprises 15 residues. The CDR3 DNA follows: TGCGCCAGCAGCTTGACGACAGCCAATAATTCACCCCTCCACTTT. Translated, it gives CASSLTTANNSPLHF.

This clonotype was seen more than once but under ten times. The chain carries TRBV20-1 and TRBJ2-7; D may be TRBD1 or TRBD2 (5 bases each). V was trimmed by 5 bases and J by 2 bases, leaving 13 bases between them. Germline V gives CDR1 DFQATT, CDR2 SNEGSKA (reference sequence). The CDR3 covers 13 residues. The CDR3 nucleotides read TGCAGTGCTCTTCGGGACGGAGCCTACGAGCAGTACTTC. Translated: CSALRDGAYEQYF.

This clonotype is labeled as medium-sized. This chain connects TRBV5-6 to TRBJ1-5; TRBD1 aligns across 9 bases. This CDR3 is 20 amino acids long. V gave up 0 bases and J gave up 0 bases; unmatched junction bases: 13. Germline values: CDR1 SGHDT, CDR2 YYEEEE. The CDR3 reads CASSLARGTGLGYSNQPQHF. CDR3 coding DNA: TGTGCCAGCAGCTTGGCTAGGGGGACAGGGTTAGGATATAGCAATCAGCCCCAGCATTTT.

The chain joins TRBV27 to TRBJ2-2, with TRBD1 matching 8 bases. V lost 3 bases, J lost 8 bases, and 8 bases stayed unmatched. The CDR3 consists of 15 residues. The germline V gene encodes CDR1 MNHEY and CDR2 SMNVEV (reference sequence). The CDR3: CASSFEAGGKGELFF. CDR3 nucleotides: TGTGCCAGCAGTTTTGAGGCAGGGGGCAAGGGGGAGCTGTTTTTT.

By share of the sample, this clonotype is medium-sized. This chain joins TRBV30 and TRBJ2-7; 8 bases map to TRBD2. The J segment lost 2 bases and the V segment lost 1 base, leaving 1 base of the junction unmatched. This CDR3 comprises 13 residues. Germline V lookup: CDR1 GTSNPN, CDR2 SVGIG (reference sequence). CDR3 amino acids: CAWSGSGTYEQYF. The CDR3 nucleotides read TGTGCCTGGAGTGGTAGCGGGACCTACGAGCAGTACTTC.

Within the sample, this clonotype is medium-sized. V is TRBV7-6 and J is TRBJ2-1, with TRBD2 as a possible D gene (6 bases). The germline CDR1 and CDR2 sequences are SGHVS and FNYEAQ. Trimming removed 1 base from V and 4 bases from J, with 11 bases in between. This CDR3 is built from 15 residues. The CDR3 DNA follows: TGTGCCAGCAGCTTAGACGGGACTCCATACAATGAGCAGTTCTTC. Encoded protein: CASSLDGTPYNEQFF.

V usage is TRBV7-6 and J usage is TRBJ2-5; 10 nucleotides line up with TRBD1. V shed 4 bases, J shed 5 bases, and the junction held 7 bases outside the gene matches. Germline CDR1 SGHVS, CDR2 FNYEAQ. The CDR3 has 15 amino acids. This CDR3 is CASSSRQGARETQYF. DNA of the CDR3: TGTGCCAGCAGCTCCCGACAGGGGGCGCGGGAGACCCAGTACTTC. The variable domain in full, with the rest retrieved from reference TRBV7-6 and TRBJ2-5, is GAGVSQSPRYKVTKRGQDVALRCDPISGHVSLYWYRQALGQGPEFLTYFNYEAQQDKSGLPNDRFSAERPEGSISTLTIQRTEQRDSAMYRCASSSRQGARETQYFGPGTRLLVL.

By share, this clonotype counts as medium-sized. The chain employs TRBV19 and TRBJ1-5; D possibly corresponds to TRBD1 (5 bases). CDR1 and CDR2 (germline): LNHDA, SQIVND (reference sequence). Trimming took off 4 bases at V and 5 bases at J, with 24 bases between the two ends. The length of the CDR3 is 18 residues. The DNA for the CDR3 is TGTGCCAGTAGTACTGGGACTAATCTAGGGACTTTATATCAGCCCCAGCATTTT. Protein sequence: CASSTGTNLGTLYQPQHF.

This clonotype has only a few counts. This chain connects TRBV10-1 to TRBJ1-1; 8 bases agree with TRBD1. Germline trimming cut 6 bases from V and 1 base from J; bases unmatched to any gene: 7. Germline values: CDR1 WNHNN, CDR2 SYGVQD (reference sequence). The CDR3 is made up of 15 amino acids. The CDR3 sequence: CASRPQGAENTEAFF. The CDR3 nucleotides are TGCGCCAGCAGACCGCAGGGGGCGGAGAACACTGAAGCTTTCTTT.

The chain is built from TRBV19 and TRBJ2-3; TRBD2 matches 8 bases. V gave up 7 bases and J gave up 0 bases; unmatched junction bases: 6. The CDR3 loop spans 15 amino acids. Germline V gene sequence: CDR1 LNHDA, CDR2 SQIVND (reference sequence). The CDR3 protein is CASTRTSLSTDTQYF. The CDR3 DNA follows: TGTGCCAGTACCCGGACTAGCTTAAGCACAGATACGCAGTATTTT. Full variable domain (remainder filled in from reference TRBV19 and TRBJ2-3): DGGITQSPKYLFRKEGQNVTLSCEQNLNHDAMYWYRQDPGQGLRLIYYSQIVNDFQKGDIAEGYSVSREKKESFPLTVTSAQKNPTAFYLCASTRTSLSTDTQYFGPGTRLTVL.

The V call is TRBV28, the J call TRBJ2-3; 8 nucleotides line up with TRBD2. This CDR3 region has 14 residues. Germline V gene sequence: CDR1 MDHEN, CDR2 SYDVKM. The ends lost 6 bases at V and 2 bases at J; junction bases unmatched: 4. CDR3 DNA sequence: TGTGCCAGCAGGAGCGGGAGATTCACAGATACGCAGTATTTT. This translates into CASRSGRFTDTQYF.

This clonotype is classed as medium-sized. The chain recombines TRBV5-5 with TRBJ1-4, with D uncertain. CDR3 size: 13 residues. V shed 4 bases and J shed 2 bases, with 6 bases lying between them. Germline CDR1 is SGHKS and CDR2 is YYEKEE (reference sequence). The CDR3 sequence: CASSIGTNEKLFF. The CDR3, as DNA: TGTGCCAGCAGCATCGGGACTAATGAAAAACTGTTTTTT.

Relative to its sample, this clonotype is medium-sized. The CDR3 spells CASSLGGHEQYF. In nucleotides, the CDR3 is TGTGCCAGCAGTTTGGGGGGGCACGAGCAGTACTTC. The chain uses TRBV12-3 or TRBV12-4 and TRBJ2-7; perhaps TRBD2 as D (7 bases). The CDR3 has 12 residues. Trimming removed 3 bases from V and 5 bases from J, with 8 bases in between.

The V call is TRBV5-1, the J call TRBJ1-2; D uncertain. V gave up 1 base and J gave up 6 bases, with 10 bases separating them. The CDR3 loop spans 13 amino acids. The V gene's germline CDR1 is SGHRS and CDR2 YFSETQ. In nucleotides, the CDR3 is TGCGCCAGCAGCTTGTCGGGCGACCATGGCTACACCTTC. Encoded protein: CASSLSGDHGYTF.

By sample share, this clonotype is medium-sized (0.01 to 0.1%). The rearrangement joins TRBV6-1 to TRBJ1-1, with no clear D. The CDR3 length is 16 residues. Germline CDR1 reads MNHNS; CDR2 reads SASEGT. V was trimmed by 3 bases and J by 11 bases, leaving 25 bases between them. The CDR3 loop reads CASSDPQRDRIIGAFF. As DNA, the CDR3 is TGTGCCAGCAGTGACCCACAGAGGGATCGGATTATCGGGGCTTTCTTT.

This clonotype is labeled as medium-sized. The CDR3 sequence is CASSLNGVNDQYF. CDR3 nucleotide sequence: TGTGCCAGCAGTTTAAACGGGGTAAATGATCAGTACTTC. The gene calls are TRBV27 and TRBJ2-4; D might be TRBD2 (5 bases). The germline V gene encodes CDR1 MNHEY and CDR2 SMNVEV (reference sequence). The CDR3 contains 13 residues. Trimming took off 2 bases at V and 12 bases at J, with 14 bases between the two ends.

This clonotype was counted a few times. The chain has TRBV14 and TRBJ1-2; D gene ambiguous. The CDR3 sequence is 13 residues long. Trimming took off 4 bases at V and 8 bases at J, with 14 bases between the two ends. CDR1 SGHDN and CDR2 FVKESK come from the germline V gene. In DNA, the CDR3 is TGTGCCAGCAGCCCCTGGTACCTGGCCGGCTACACCTTC. This gives the protein CASSPWYLAGYTF.

A few counts support this clonotype. V gene TRBV5-1 combines with J gene TRBJ2-5; 7 bases match TRBD2. The CDR3 sequence is 14 residues long. V dropped 0 bases and J dropped 5; count of bases not matched to a gene: 4. Looked up from germline, CDR1 is SGHRS and CDR2 is YFSETQ. The DNA for the CDR3 is TGCGCCAGCAGCTTGGTGGCGGGAGTGGAGACCCAGTACTTC. This codes for CASSLVAGVETQYF.

V usage is TRBV29-1 and J usage is TRBJ1-2; 9 bases map to TRBD1. V trimming: 5 bases; J trimming: 1 base; junction bases outside the gene matches: 2. The CDR3 has 13 residues. Germline V lookup: CDR1 SQVTM, CDR2 ANQGSEA. CDR3 amino acids: CSVMTGGNYGYTF. The CDR3 nucleotides read TGCAGCGTTATGACAGGGGGTAACTATGGCTACACCTTC.

This clonotype is categorized as medium-sized. CDR3 sequence (DNA): TGTGCCAGCTGGGGGGAGCGCAATCAGCCCCAGCATTTT. Encoded protein: CASWGERNQPQHF. This rearrangement joins TRBV6-5 to TRBJ1-5, with D possibly being TRBD1 (5 bases). Deletions cut 8 bases from V and 2 bases from J, with 10 bases between. Germline CDR1 MNHEY, CDR2 SVGAGI. This CDR3 has 13 amino acids.

Judged by abundance, this clonotype is medium-sized. V usage is TRBV30 and J usage is TRBJ1-1, with D hard to call. CDR1 is GTSNPN and CDR2 is SVGIG in the germline V gene (reference sequence). This CDR3 is 12 amino acids long. V lost 6 bases to trimming and J lost 4 bases, with 12 bases between them. The CDR3 coding sequence is TGTGCCTGCCTTCGACAAACCACTGAAGCTTTCTTT. This codes for CACLRQTTEAFF.

This clonotype rates as medium-sized. The chain couples TRBV6-2 or TRBV6-3 to TRBJ2-4; 7 bases align to TRBD1. This CDR3 region has 14 residues. V was clipped by 5 bases and J by 5 bases; unmatched bases: 6. CDR1 and CDR2 (germline): MNHEY, SVGEGT. The CDR3 spells CASSGNRGQNIQYF. CDR3 in DNA: TGTGCCAGCAGTGGTAACAGGGGCCAAAACATTCAGTACTTC.